This T cell receptor (beta chain) was observed in a study of cytomegalovirus exposure and HLA in healthy donors. On the study more broadly: A later analysis reported the 95 to 150 validation repertoires used the same platform as the approximately 670 first-cohort repertoires.

This CDR3 region has 13 residues. Per the germline V gene, CDR1 is GTSNPN and CDR2 is SVGIG (reference sequence). The V end lost 2 bases, the J end lost 4 bases, and 10 bases lay between the germline ends. Data came from immunoSEQ multiplex PCR; TCRdb stores just in-frame clones and leaves some out. This table holds about 150,000 clones, approximately 86% found once. Study results and caveats: Cytomegalovirus association was assigned to more than 150 TCR beta chains. Most TCR sequences were rare, but some public TCRs occurred in many donors. In the 120 validation repertoires, about 94% of cluster scores exceeded 0, per a later analysis.

Notes on this clone: Its antigen is unknown.

Source material: PBMCs. The TCR sequence derives from a young man in good health and CMV-seropositive. V usage is TRBV30 and J usage is TRBJ2-3; D is unresolved. The CDR3 sequence: CAWSIVPADTQYF. The CDR3 DNA sequence: TGTGCCTGGAGTATAGTACCCGCAGATACGCAGTATTTT.